The 17 T cell receptor beta chains listed next were all sequenced from one sample in a study of regulatory T cells in long-lasting Graves disease. Sample time point: newly diagnosed GD, antithyroid drugs for less than 3 months. TCR sequences were obtained from RNA taken from PBMCs. iRepertoire HTBI primers and Arm-PCR of CDR3 regions built TCR beta libraries. One entry per CDR3 protein results from TCRdb running MiXCR on the multiplex PCR reads. The table includes roughly 420,000 distinct CDR3 sequences, around a sixth detected once. The sample consisted of peripheral blood mononuclear cells (PBMCs), taken at new diagnosis, from a patient treated with antithyroid drugs. The receptor set was obtained from a female donor with Graves disease.

This sequence joins TRBV5-1 and TRBJ2-5; 9 bases align to TRBD2. V lost 2 bases, J lost 4 bases, and 9 bases stayed unmatched. From germline, CDR1 is SGHRS and CDR2 YFSETQ. This CDR3 is built from 16 residues. The CDR3 nucleotides read TGCGCCAGCAGCTTTGGGCGTGCGGGGGGGCCAGAGACCCAGTACTTC. Its translation is CASSFGRAGGPETQYF.

This clonotype was recorded at least ten times. The rearrangement joins TRBV19 to TRBJ1-1; D is ambiguous. The length of the CDR3 is 13 residues. With 6 bases removed from V and 1 base from J, the gap between germline ends came to 9 bases. Germline assignment: CDR1 LNHDA and CDR2 SQIVND (reference sequence). CDR3 nucleotide sequence: TGTGCCAGTAGCGTGTGGGAGAACACTGAAGCTTTCTTT. Translating it yields CASSVWENTEAFF.

This clonotype was seen once. V and J are TRBV9 and TRBJ1-2; tentative D call: TRBD1 (5 bases). The germline V gene has CDR1 SGDLS and CDR2 YYNGEE. This CDR3 spans 14 amino acids. V was clipped by 3 bases and J by 5 bases, with 14 bases between them. DNA for the CDR3: TGTGCCAGCAGCGCGGACGGGGGGGAATATGGCTACACCTTC. Protein product: CASSADGGEYGYTF.

This clonotype was detected many times. The chain links TRBV9 to TRBJ1-4, with TRBD1 matching 9 bases. Per the germline V gene, CDR1 is SGDLS and CDR2 is YYNGEE. The CDR3 runs 14 residues. The V segment lost 4 bases and the J segment 5 bases; nucleotides outside the gene matches: 3. The CDR3 bases are TGTGCCAGCAGCCTAGGACAGGGGAATGAAAAACTGTTTTTT. Encoded protein: CASSLGQGNEKLFF.

This clonotype was counted many times. V gene TRBV7-2 combines with J gene TRBJ1-4, with D unclear. The V gene lost 5 bases and the J gene lost 3 bases, with 10 bases spanning the gap. Germline assignment: CDR1 SGHTA and CDR2 FQGNSA. The CDR3 totals 14 residues. CDR3 DNA: TGTGCCAGCAGCCCCGGGAGGGCTAATGAAAAACTGTTTTTT. Translation gives CASSPGRANEKLFF.

This clonotype was seen ten or more times. The chain carries TRBV7-2 and TRBJ1-1, with 8 bases identical to TRBD1. The CDR3 extends over 16 amino acids. The V segment lost 5 bases and the J segment 1 base; nucleotides outside the gene matches: 9. Germline V gene data show CDR1 as SGHTA and CDR2 as FQGNSA. The CDR3 sequence: CASSRIYGQGNTEAFF. CDR3 in DNA: TGTGCCAGCAGCCGAATCTATGGACAGGGGAACACTGAAGCTTTCTTT.

In its sample, this clonotype was seen many times. The CDR3, as DNA: TGTGCCAGCAGTGCGGGGGGGCCCATTCAGTACTTC. This translates into CASSAGGPIQYF. This chain joins TRBV2 and TRBJ2-4; TRBD2 aligns across 8 bases. CDR1 is SNHLY, CDR2 FYNNEI, per germline. This CDR3 region has 12 residues. Trimming took 4 bases from V and 9 from J; bases not matched to a gene: 2.

This clonotype showed up many times. V usage is TRBV29-1 and J usage is TRBJ1-1; D is possibly TRBD1 (6 bases). Germline V gene lookup returns CDR1 SQVTM and CDR2 ANQGSEA. The CDR3 has 17 amino acids. Trimming left V 0 bases short and J 1 base short, with 18 bases between. The CDR3 sequence: CSVEDLGETGTNTEAFF. CDR3 nucleotides: TGCAGCGTTGAAGATTTAGGGGAGACAGGTACGAACACTGAAGCTTTCTTT.

There are many counts of this clonotype. One end of the junction does not line up with germline, which may come from a read error. This chain connects TRBV6-2 or TRBV6-3 to TRBJ2-5, with 8 bases that match TRBD1. Germline V gene lookup returns CDR1 MNHEY and CDR2 SVGEGT. The CDR3 sequence is 15 residues long. The chain's CDR3 is CASSNSRDRQETQYF. The CDR3 DNA reads TGTGCCAGCAGTAACTCTCGGGACAGGCAAGAGACCCAGTACTTC.

This clonotype has more than one count but fewer than ten. V gene TRBV28 combines with J gene TRBJ2-7; 7 bases fit TRBD2. V shed 6 bases, J shed 0 bases, and the junction held 5 bases outside the gene matches. Looked up from germline, CDR1 is MDHEN and CDR2 is SYDVKM. CDR3 size: 14 residues. CDR3 loop: CASRMGGDSYEQYF. The CDR3 DNA follows: TGTGCCAGCAGGATGGGGGGGGACTCCTACGAGCAGTACTTC.

This clonotype was picked up a small number of times. The chain has TRBV7-9 and TRBJ2-1; weak D call: TRBD2 (5 bases). V dropped 3 bases and J dropped 4 bases, with 10 bases sitting between them. Looked up from germline, CDR1 is SEHNR and CDR2 is FQNEAQ (reference sequence). The CDR3 sequence is 14 residues long. CDR3 coding DNA: TGTGCCAGCAGCTTGGTTACGGGATACAATGAGCAGTTCTTC. It yields the protein CASSLVTGYNEQFF.

J is TRBJ2-6 and V is TRBV2; D gene unclear. The germline V and J ends were trimmed by 5 bases and 0 bases, with 11 bases remaining between them. CDR1 and CDR2 (germline): SNHLY, FYNNEI. The CDR3 contains 16 residues. CDR3 in amino acids: CASSTLDGSGANVLTF. CDR3 bases: TGTGCCAGCAGTACCTTGGACGGCTCTGGGGCCAACGTCCTGACTTTC.

This clonotype was seen ten or more times. The V and J genes are TRBV12-5 and TRBJ1-2; tentative D call: TRBD1 (5 bases). The CDR3 has 12 amino acids. The V gene's germline CDR1 is LGHNT and CDR2 FRNRAP. Trimming took 6 bases from V and 4 from J, leaving 9 bases between them. As DNA, the CDR3 is TGTGCTAGTGGGGGGGACGGCTATGGCTACACCTTC. It codes for CASGGDGYGYTF.

Details on this clonotype: Possible read error: a much larger clone is one base away. The chain has TRBV7-3 and TRBJ1-2; D not certain. The CDR3 is 13 amino acids. CDR1 and CDR2 (germline): SGHTA, FQGTGA. V was cut by 5 bases and J by 3 bases, with 10 bases left in between. This chain's CDR3 is CASSPRPYYGYTF. For the CDR3, the DNA is TGTGCCAGCAGCCCGAGACCCTACTATGGCTACACCTTC.

This clonotype was observed many times. This CDR3 reads CASSGLAGAQETQYF. In nucleotides, the CDR3 is TGTGCCAGCAGCGGACTAGCGGGGGCTCAAGAGACCCAGTACTTC. The chain recombines TRBV27 with TRBJ2-5; 13 positions agree with TRBD2. Per the germline V gene, CDR1 is MNHEY and CDR2 is SMNVEV (reference sequence). CDR3 length: 15 residues. V trimming: 6 bases; J trimming: 2 bases; junction bases outside the gene matches: 3.

This clonotype was counted a few times. V gene TRBV20-1 combines with J gene TRBJ2-1; 7 nucleotides agree with TRBD2. CDR1 and CDR2 (germline): DFQATT, SNEGSKA (reference sequence). V was clipped by 0 bases and J by 8 bases; unmatched bases: 7. This CDR3 contains 14 residues. CDR3 nucleotides: TGCAGTGCTAGAGATCGTCTAGCGGTGCATGAGCAGTTCTTC. It is translated as CSARDRLAVHEQFF.

This clonotype was counted only a few times. The rearrangement joins TRBV28 to TRBJ2-3; 11 nucleotides line up with TRBD2. Germline V lookup: CDR1 MDHEN, CDR2 SYDVKM. This CDR3 is 16 amino acids long. J was trimmed by 0 bases and V by 5 bases; bases with no gene match: 4. The CDR3 protein is CASSPSGGPSTDTQYF. CDR3 DNA: TGTGCCAGCAGTCCTAGCGGGGGGCCTAGCACAGATACGCAGTATTTT.